The present TCR beta chain was sequenced within a study of response to subunit inactivated influenza vaccine. TCRdb called the RT-PCR reads again in MiXCR, with one record for every CDR3 protein. The table includes 630,000 or so distinct CDR3 sequences, approximately 15% detected once. As for this clonotype: The antigen remains unidentified.

This CDR3 spans 15 amino acids. Germline CDR1 reads SGHKS; CDR2 reads YYEKEE (reference sequence). V was trimmed by 2 bases and J by 1 base, leaving 13 bases between them. Study conclusions and caveats: The authors suggested that every seasonal influenza vaccination recruits few new T cells.

This chain joins TRBV5-5 and TRBJ2-7; D is possibly TRBD1 (5 bases). Sequenced here: PBMCs from blood, sampled 11 to 12 days after vaccination. The TCR sequence derives from a man over 45 who received an inactivated influenza vaccine. In DNA form, the CDR3 reads TGTGCCAGCAGCTTTTGGACAAAGGGATCCTACGAGCAGTACTTC. Translation: CASSFWTKGSYEQYF.